Included here is one TCR beta chain sequence, with context. What it binds is unknown. The record originates from a study of T cell responses to AZD1222 COVID-19 vaccine. Second-dose timings of about 4 or about 12 weeks were pooled. Sequencing was performed with immunoSEQ multiplex PCR; in TCRdb, only in-frame clones are kept and a portion is missing. The sample gives about 140,000 clones, around nine tenths of which show up once; around 3% is in the top ten. Germline V CDR1 and CDR2: LGHDT, YNNKEL (reference sequence). Between the trimmed V and J ends, which lost 2 bases and 4 bases, there was a span of 9 bases. The CDR3 length is 15 residues. Study-level findings and limits: As reported, nearly half of all spike-specific TCRs target variant regions that are unmutated. Repertoire sampling occurred only after the peak T cell response.

The chain couples TRBV3-1 (or the pseudogene TRBV3-2) to TRBJ1-6, with D possibly matching TRBD1 (6 bases). This receptor was obtained from an adult who received the AZD1222 COVID-19 vaccine. The sample consisted of peripheral blood, taken 28 days after the second AZD1222 dose. This chain's CDR3 is CASSQNRVYNSPLHF. CDR3 nucleotides: TGTGCCAGCAGCCAAAACAGGGTTTATAATTCACCCCTCCACTTT.